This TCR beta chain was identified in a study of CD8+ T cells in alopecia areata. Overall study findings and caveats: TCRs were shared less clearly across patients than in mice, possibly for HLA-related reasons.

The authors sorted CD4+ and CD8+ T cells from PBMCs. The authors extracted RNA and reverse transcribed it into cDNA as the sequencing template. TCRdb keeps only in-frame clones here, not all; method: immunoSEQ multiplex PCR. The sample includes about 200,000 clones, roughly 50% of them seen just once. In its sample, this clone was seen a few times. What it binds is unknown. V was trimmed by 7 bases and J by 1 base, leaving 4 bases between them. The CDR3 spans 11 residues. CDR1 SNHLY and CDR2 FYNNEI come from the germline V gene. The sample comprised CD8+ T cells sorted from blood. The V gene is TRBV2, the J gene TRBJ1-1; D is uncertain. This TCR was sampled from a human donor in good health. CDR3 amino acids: CASKGNTEAFF. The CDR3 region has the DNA TGTGCCAGCAAGGGGAACACTGAAGCTTTCTTT.